This TCR beta chain was sequenced in a study of identical twins. General study points: Researchers caution that invariant MAIT and iNKT cells could partly confound zero-insertion analyses. Models underestimated how often monozygotic twins shared out-of-frame TCR alpha. Cord blood's abundant beta clonotypes had fewer insertions, unlike memory repertoires. Within twin pairs, the out-of-frame alpha sequences they shared showed excess low generation probability.

TCRdb re-analysed the 5' RACE reads in MiXCR, keeping a single row per CDR3 protein. The sample records under 300,000 distinct CDR3 sequences, 9.5% to 15% being singletons. CDR3 length: 16 amino acids. Germline CDR1 and CDR2: LGHDT and YNNKEL (reference sequence). Trimming at V came to 4 bases and at J to 2 bases, leaving 7 bases not matched to a gene. On this clonotype: The antigen remains unidentified.

The data were also submitted as part of a second study, on yellow fever vaccine responses in identical twins.

The chain has TRBV3-1 and TRBJ2-5; TRBD2 matches 10 bases. The sample taken for sequencing was memory (CD45RO+) T cells sorted from blood. This TCR was sampled from a young woman in good health. The CDR3 DNA follows: TGTGCCAGCAGCCCCCAGCGGGGGGGTAGGCAAGAGACCCAGTACTTC. Its protein is CASSPQRGGRQETQYF.